Listed below are T cell receptor beta chains from one sample, sequenced in a study of blood T cells in healthy people across ages. A single record per CDR3 protein comes from TCRdb applying MiXCR to the 5' RACE reads. The sample lists fewer than 1 million distinct CDR3 sequences, 40% to 50% occurring once. Sequenced material: blood. The receptor set was obtained from a man aged 55 to 70 in good health. CDR3s leave out the opening cysteine and the closing phenylalanine or tryptophan. Where a row states a size, it is once, few, many or the class of an expanded clone; other rows omit it.

V	J	size	CDR3
TRBV29-1	TRBJ1-1	few	SAGMVTGNTEAF
TRBV20-1	TRBJ2-4	-	SARAPDRGGKNIQY
TRBV28	TRBJ2-7	-	ASSVRQGDYEQY
TRBV13	TRBJ1-6	-	ASSLEGANSPLH
TRBV25-1	TRBJ2-3	-	ASRPKTGFQTDTQY
TRBV5-6	TRBJ2-1	few	ASSREGGQGTDEQF
TRBV29-1	TRBJ2-7	many	SVKTGESYEQY
TRBV28	TRBJ2-1	few	ASRRGGGAYNEQF
TRBV20-1	TRBJ1-4	-	SANPRGRRNEKLF
TRBV7-2	TRBJ2-5	-	ASSLKQGGKNIRY
TRBV12-3/TRBV12-4	TRBJ2-3	-	ASKPGQNTDTQY
TRBV27	TRBJ1-4	-	ASSPRQRQFEKLF
TRBV6-1	TRBJ2-1	-	ASESDEQF
TRBV4-3	-	-	ASSVSAQSYNEQY
TRBV6-6	TRBJ1-5	-	ASSYSSDRGLNQPQH
TRBV20-1	TRBJ2-5	-	GARDWVAGVHDQY
TRBV7-2	TRBJ2-3	-	ASSHGGAGTDTQY
TRBV3-1	TRBJ1-4	few	ASSLGNNEKLF
TRBV5-1	TRBJ1-1	-	ASSLEGARMNTEAF
TRBV20-1	TRBJ2-1	-	SARDDLAGVDEQF
TRBV7-3	TRBJ2-1	few	ASSLTRGNNEQF
TRBV6-2/TRBV6-3	TRBJ1-5	-	ASSQQTSRGQPQH
TRBV27	TRBJ2-7	few	ASSVSEVYEQY
TRBV5-1	-	-	ASTWGSGGTYEQY
TRBV20-1	TRBJ1-2	-	SARVETTDGYT
TRBV7-8	TRBJ2-1	-	ASSLVAGEQF
TRBV11-3	TRBJ2-5	-	TSSRAQTQY